This T cell receptor beta chain was sequenced for a study of neurological immune-mediated disorders. Looking at the study overall: The disease course was relapsing-remitting in 31 and secondary progressive in about 9% of the 34 multiple sclerosis patients.

In this sample, this clonotype turned up many times. Its specificity is not known. cDNA was made by 5'RACE with 10-nucleotide random UMIs. TCRdb reprocessed the 5' RACE reads with MiXCR, giving one entry per CDR3 protein. This repertoire shows tens of thousands of distinct CDR3 sequences, nearly 3.5% found once; its top ten account for more than 3%. Whole-study results and caveats: Phylogenetic grouping placed 18 of 34 multiple sclerosis patients' repertoires in one related-CDR3 cluster, a possible signature.

The length of the CDR3 is 12 residues. The V and J ends lost 8 bases and 6 bases respectively, with 11 bases between them. This chain links TRBV12-3 or TRBV12-4 with TRBJ2-1; maybe TRBD1 (5 bases). This clonotype was obtained from a middle-aged man with multiple sclerosis. What was sequenced was PBMCs. The CDR3 bases are TGTGCCAGCGGGGCTGGGCGCAATGAGCAGTTCTTC. Its protein is CASGAGRNEQFF.